This T cell receptor beta chain stems from a study of blood T cell repertoires in COVID-19. The overall study: Spain, Italy and the United States supplied samples that represented acute and convalescent COVID-19. T cells, B-cell-depleted T cells, or PBMCs supplied cDNA or gDNA.

This CDR3 is built from 14 residues. V lost 0 bases and J 4 bases, leaving 10 bases between the germline ends. Germline CDR1 ENHRY, CDR2 SYGVKD. As handled by the study authors: Reference gene primer amplification in the assay estimated nucleated cell counts. TCRdb's table, derived via immunoSEQ multiplex PCR, lists solely in-frame clones and lacks some. V, J and clone size are those of that table, while D and trimming were read from the DNA. Of roughly 200,000 clones listed, around 90% are singletons. Material: peripheral blood. V usage is TRBV10-3 and J usage is TRBJ2-7; D is perhaps TRBD2 (6 bases). This TCR derives from a man aged 50-59 years with acute or convalescent COVID-19. CDR3 sequence reads: CAISESGGLYEQYV. The DNA of the CDR3 is TGTGCCATCAGTGAGTCGGGAGGATTATACGAGCAGTACGTC.